The 2 T cell receptor beta chains given below trace back to one sample, sequenced in a study of shared clonotypes between healthy human individuals. TCRdb's copy holds only in-frame clones and misses some; the assay was immunoSEQ multiplex PCR. The data contain just over 2,000,000 clones, roughly 94% of them singletons. Sample: naive CD4+ T cells sorted from blood. Described subset: CD45RA+ positively selected. These receptors were taken from a man between 18 and 35 years old in good health.

The gene calls are TRBV30 and TRBJ1-5; D remains ambiguous. CDR1 is GTSNPN, CDR2 SVGIG, per germline (reference sequence). This CDR3 is 15 amino acids long. V lost 1 base to trimming and J lost 1 base, with 11 bases between them. The CDR3 region has the DNA TGTGCCTGGAGTGGGGAGTCACTCAGCAATCAGCCCCAGCATTTT. Its protein is CAWSGESLSNQPQHF.

The chain uses TRBV7-9 and TRBJ2-2; D may be TRBD1 or TRBD2 (6 bases each). CDR3 length: 15 amino acids. CDR1 is SEHNR, CDR2 FQNEAQ, per germline (reference sequence). The V end was cut by 8 bases, the J end by 4 bases, with 17 bases between. CDR3 loop: CASPTRGLSTGELFF. In DNA form, the CDR3 reads TGTGCCAGCCCCACCCGGGGGCTTAGCACCGGGGAGCTGTTTTTT.